This is a list of T cell receptor beta chains from one sample in a study of PD-1 blockade in classical Hodgkin lymphoma. The protocol was immunoSEQ multiplex PCR, while the TCRdb copy is restricted to in-frame clones and leaves out a portion. The table includes some 4,200 clones, approximately 90% detected once. Sequencing was performed on CD4+ T cells from blood, taken at baseline. The receptors come from a human donor with classical Hodgkin lymphoma. The CDR3 runs from the conserved cysteine through the conserved F or W. A D gene is named only where the DNA matches it firmly. Where a row states a size, it is once, few, many or the class of an expanded clone; other rows omit it.

D gene,J gene,clone size,CDR3 length,V gene,CDR3 DNA,CDR3 protein
.,TRBJ2-6,.,16,TRBV27,TGTGCCAGCAGTTTAAGGACGAAGGCTGGGGCCAACGTCCTGACTTTC,CASSLRTKAGANVLTF
.,TRBJ1-6,few,13,TRBV10-1,TGCGCCAGCAGTCCAGGCAAGAATTCACCCCTCCACTTT,CASSPGKNSPLHF
.,TRBJ1-3,once,15,TRBV15,TGTGCCACCGGTCCTGGACCCTGGTCTGGAAACACCATATATTTT,CATGPGPWSGNTIYF
.,TRBJ1-1,.,13,TRBV6-6,TGTGCCTATAAAGGGGCCCCGAACACTGAAGCTTTCTTT,CAYKGAPNTEAFF
TRBD1,TRBJ1-1,.,15,TRBV28,TGTGCCAGCAGTTTATGGGCGACAGGGGGCACTGAAGCTTTCTTT,CASSLWATGGTEAFF
.,TRBJ2-2,.,13,TRBV5-1,TGCGCCAGCAGCTTGACAGGGACCGGGGAGCTGTTTTTT,CASSLTGTGELFF
.,TRBJ1-2,.,14,TRBV5-1,TGCGCCAGCAGCGTAGGGTGGTCCGGCTATGGCTACACCTTC,CASSVGWSGYGYTF
.,TRBJ2-1,.,13,TRBV5-6,TGTGCCAGCAGCTTCCCAGGGAACAATGAGCAGTTCTTC,CASSFPGNNEQFF
.,TRBJ1-1,.,16,TRBV5-6,TGTGCCAGCAGCGGGGCGGCCACTCCTTTGAACACTGAAGCTTTCTTT,CASSGAATPLNTEAFF
TRBD2,TRBJ2-7,.,13,TRBV19,TGTGCCAGTAGTATCGCGGGAGGGGACGAGCAGTACTTC,CASSIAGGDEQYF
.,TRBJ1-1,.,12,TRBV18,TGTGCCAGCTCACCCGATTCGTTTTCGGCTTTCTTT,CASSPDSFSAFF
.,TRBJ1-1,.,13,TRBV18,TGTGCCAGCTCACCATGGCTGGAGACTGAAGCTTTCTTT,CASSPWLETEAFF
.,TRBJ2-2,.,15,TRBV7-3,TGTGCCAGCAGCTTCGGGACTCCCGAACGAGGGGAGCTGTTTTTT,CASSFGTPERGELFF
.,TRBJ1-2,.,14,TRBV6-5,TGTGCCAGCAGTTATTCCGCCGGGGTCTATGGCTACACCTTC,CASSYSAGVYGYTF
.,TRBJ1-1,.,14,TRBV29-1,TGCAGCGTGGCCCAGGTGGGGGGGGTAACTGAAGCTTTCTTT,CSVAQVGGVTEAFF
.,TRBJ1-1,.,14,TRBV4-1,TGCGCCAGCAGCCAAGTCAAACTGAACACTGAAGCTTTCTTT,CASSQVKLNTEAFF
TRBD1,TRBJ1-5,.,15,TRBV19,TGTGCCAGTAGTCTGGGACAGGCTAACGCACCGCCCCAGCATTTT,CASSLGQANAPPQHF
TRBD1,TRBJ1-3,.,14,TRBV6-5,TGTGCCAGCAGGAGACAGGGTTCGCTTTACACCATATATTTT,CASRRQGSLYTIYF
TRBD1,TRBJ2-7,.,15,TRBV6-5,TGTGCCAGCAGTTCGCGACAGGGGGCTGCCTACGAGCAGTACTTC,CASSSRQGAAYEQYF
.,TRBJ2-5,.,14,TRBV5-1,TGCGCCAGCAGCTCAAAGGGGGGCCAAGAGACCCAGTACTTC,CASSSKGGQETQYF
.,TRBJ1-2,.,12,TRBV7-9,TGTGCCAGCAGCGGGGGGGGCTATGGCTACACCTTC,CASSGGGYGYTF
TRBD2,TRBJ2-7,.,16,TRBV11-1,TGTGCCAGCAGCCCCTACTCCGGGACTAGGAGTCACGAGCAGTACTTC,CASSPYSGTRSHEQYF